One sample yielded the 11 T cell receptor beta chains listed below, sequenced in a study of blood T cells in healthy people across ages. A second PCR, run for roughly 7 to 12 cycles, used a sample-barcoded 5' primer plus a J-beta primer mix. TCRdb independently ran MiXCR on the 5' RACE reads; one entry per CDR3 protein. The sample carries approximately 1.5 million distinct CDR3 sequences, roughly two fifths recorded once. Sample: blood. The receptors derive from a woman aged 18 to 35 in good health.

The V call is TRBV7-2, the J call TRBJ1-2; D ambiguous. Germline assignment: CDR1 SGHTA and CDR2 FQGNSA. Between the trimmed V and J ends, which lost 7 bases and 0 bases, there was a span of 15 bases. The CDR3 totals 15 residues. The CDR3 loop reads CASTPAFGANYGYTF. The CDR3 DNA reads as TGTGCCAGCACCCCAGCGTTCGGGGCTAACTATGGCTACACCTTC.

CDR3: CASSSWTVTYEQYF. The CDR3 region has the DNA TGTGCCAGCAGCTCTTGGACAGTTACCTACGAGCAGTACTTC. The rearrangement links TRBV11-2 to TRBJ2-7; possible D gene TRBD1, 6 bases. The length of the CDR3 is 14 residues. The germline CDR1 and CDR2 sequences are SGHAT and FQNNGV. Trimming removed 4 bases at V and 2 bases at J, with 12 bases between.

The V and J genes are TRBV20-1 and TRBJ1-1, with unresolved D. The V gene lost 4 bases and the J gene lost 1 base, with 7 bases spanning the gap. CDR1 and CDR2 from the germline V gene are DFQATT and SNEGSKA (reference sequence). CDR3 length: 12 residues. This CDR3 reads CSAKTRNTEAFF. CDR3 nucleotide sequence: TGCAGTGCTAAAACAAGGAACACTGAAGCTTTCTTT.

The chain employs TRBV5-6 and TRBJ2-1; 9 bases map to TRBD2. The V gene end was trimmed by 5 bases and the J gene end by 7 bases; junction bases not matched to a gene: 13. This CDR3 has 16 residues. Per the germline V gene, CDR1 is SGHDT and CDR2 is YYEEEE. The DNA for the CDR3 is TGTGCCAGCAGATATTGGGGGGGTCTAGCGGGAAATGAGCAGTTCTTC. It specifies CASRYWGGLAGNEQFF.

There are many counts of this clonotype. V is TRBV12-3 or TRBV12-4 and J is TRBJ1-5; 9 bases are a match to TRBD1. There are 15 residues in the CDR3. With 6 bases clipped from V and 4 bases from J, the junction kept 7 bases outside the gene matches. The CDR3 DNA reads as TGTGCCAGCAGATCGGGACAGGGTCCGAATCAGCCCCAGCATTTT. Translating it yields CASRSGQGPNQPQHF.

The genes are TRBV6-6 and TRBJ1-1; TRBD1 agrees at 9 bases. This CDR3 comprises 15 residues. Trimming took 2 bases from V and 5 from J; bases not matched to a gene: 6. CDR1 MNHNY and CDR2 SVGAGI come from the germline V gene (reference sequence). CDR3 residues: CASSYGTGKRTEAFF. CDR3 nucleotide sequence: TGTGCCAGCAGTTACGGGACAGGGAAACGGACTGAAGCTTTCTTT.

The chain links TRBV6-2 or TRBV6-3 to TRBJ2-2; D is undetermined. The V and J ends lost 5 bases and 6 bases respectively, with 13 bases between them. Germline V gene lookup returns CDR1 MNHEY and CDR2 SVGEGT. The CDR3 contains 14 residues. In nucleotides, the CDR3 is TGTGCCAGCAGTAGGCCCTCGGGTTCCGGGGAGCTGTTTTTT. Residues: CASSRPSGSGELFF.

This clonotype occurred once. The rearrangement uses TRBV7-8 and TRBJ1-5; D gene unclear. CDR1 is SGHVS, CDR2 FQNEAQ, per germline. Deletions cut 5 bases from V and 9 bases from J, with 17 bases between. There are 14 residues in the CDR3. The CDR3, as DNA: TGTGCCAGCAGCACTAACGGTGTCCTCGGGCCCCAGCATTTT. It encodes CASSTNGVLGPQHF. The whole variable domain, remainder taken from reference TRBV7-8 and TRBJ1-5, is GAGVSQSPRYKVAKRGQDVALRCDPISGHVSLFWYQQALGQGPEFLTYFQNEAQLDKSGLPSDRFFAERPEGSVSTLKIQRTQQEDSAVYLCASSTNGVLGPQHFGDGTRLSIL.

This clonotype came up once. The rearrangement joins TRBV7-2 to TRBJ2-2; D is perhaps TRBD2 (5 bases). Germline lookup yields CDR1 SGHTA and CDR2 FQGNSA. CDR3 size: 13 residues. V lost 6 bases and J 7 bases, leaving 12 bases between the germline ends. CDR3 protein: CASRRLGDGELFF. The CDR3 coding sequence is TGTGCCAGCAGGCGACTGGGAGACGGGGAGCTGTTTTTT.

Only a few counts were recorded for this clonotype. The chain recombines TRBV6-6 with TRBJ1-2, with D possibly matching TRBD1 (6 bases). Germline V gene sequence: CDR1 MNHNY, CDR2 SVGAGI (reference sequence). Trimming removed 5 bases at V and 7 bases at J, with 17 bases between. The CDR3 extends over 14 amino acids. This CDR3 reads CASSPGTTTCGYTF. The CDR3, as DNA: TGTGCCAGCAGTCCCGGGACAACCACCTGTGGCTACACCTTC.

The genes are TRBV4-1 and TRBJ1-2, with TRBD1 matching over 7 bases. V trimming: 0 bases; J trimming: 4 bases; junction bases outside the gene matches: 8. CDR3 length: 16 amino acids. Germline loops: CDR1 MGHRA, CDR2 YSYEKL. CDR3 in amino acids: CASSQDLQGRFYGYTF. The CDR3 coding sequence is TGCGCCAGCAGCCAAGATCTACAGGGGAGGTTCTATGGCTACACCTTC.